A selection of T cell receptor beta chains follows, all from one sample in a study of graft-versus-host responses after intestinal transplantation. Which antigens these TCRs recognize remains unknown. The repertoire was sequenced with immunoSEQ multiplex PCR; TCRdb's copy has only in-frame clones and lacks some. The sample includes 85,000 to 100,000 clones, about 92% of them seen just once. This sample comprised unstimulated CD8+ T cells sorted from spleen or lymph node cells, obtained before intestinal transplant. The receptors originated from a human donor who received an intestinal transplant. CDR3s include the opening cysteine and the closing phenylalanine or tryptophan. D genes are given only for firm matches. Size is omitted from some rows. Given values are once, few, many or a class for expanded clones.

j_call: TRBJ2-3
d_call: TRBD2
v_call: TRBV6-5
clone_size: -
cdr3_nt: TGTGCCAGCAGTCTACAGCGGGGGGGCCCAGATACGCAGTATTTT
cdr3_aa: CASSLQRGGPDTQYF

j_call: TRBJ2-7
d_call: TRBD1
v_call: TRBV27
clone_size: -
cdr3_nt: TGTGCCAGCAGTTATGTGACAGGGTACGAGCAGTACTTC
cdr3_aa: CASSYVTGYEQYF

j_call: TRBJ1-1
d_call: TRBD1
v_call: TRBV15
clone_size: -
cdr3_nt: TGTGCCACCAGCAGCCCGCGGGGACAGGGGGACACTGAAGCTTTCTTT
cdr3_aa: CATSSPRGQGDTEAFF

j_call: TRBJ2-7
d_call: -
v_call: TRBV23-1
clone_size: -
cdr3_nt: TGCGCCAGCAGTCAAACTAGTCCGGGCTACGAGCAGTACTTC
cdr3_aa: CASSQTSPGYEQYF

j_call: TRBJ1-1
d_call: -
v_call: TRBV7-6
clone_size: -
cdr3_nt: TGTGCCAGCAGCCAAGGGACAATGAACACTGAAGCTTTCTTT
cdr3_aa: CASSQGTMNTEAFF

j_call: TRBJ1-2
d_call: -
v_call: TRBV4-3
clone_size: -
cdr3_nt: TGCGCCAGCAGCCAAGATCGGGGGTCCGACATTAATGGCTACACCTTC
cdr3_aa: CASSQDRGSDINGYTF

j_call: TRBJ2-1
d_call: TRBD1
v_call: TRBV29-1
clone_size: -
cdr3_nt: TGCAGCGTTGGTGCCTTGGGACAGGCTTACAATGAGCAGTTCTTC
cdr3_aa: CSVGALGQAYNEQFF

j_call: TRBJ1-2
d_call: TRBD1
v_call: TRBV4-3
clone_size: -
cdr3_nt: TGCGCCAGCAGCCCGGACAGGGGGCTCTATGGCTACACCTTC
cdr3_aa: CASSPDRGLYGYTF

j_call: TRBJ2-1
d_call: TRBD2
v_call: TRBV27
clone_size: -
cdr3_nt: TGTGCCAGCAGTTTATCAAGCGGGGAGACCTACAATGAGCAGTTCTTC
cdr3_aa: CASSLSSGETYNEQFF

j_call: TRBJ2-7
d_call: TRBD1
v_call: TRBV27
clone_size: -
cdr3_nt: TGTGCCAGCAGTCGGACAGGGGACGAGCAGTACTTC
cdr3_aa: CASSRTGDEQYF

j_call: TRBJ2-2
d_call: -
v_call: TRBV7-6
clone_size: -
cdr3_nt: TGTGCCAGCAGCGCCCCCAGATCGGACAAGAACACCGGGGAGCTGTTTTTT
cdr3_aa: CASSAPRSDKNTGELFF

j_call: TRBJ1-1
d_call: TRBD1
v_call: TRBV6-5
clone_size: -
cdr3_nt: TGTGCCAGCAGCGGACAGGGGGTTGCTGAAGCTTTCTTT
cdr3_aa: CASSGQGVAEAFF

j_call: TRBJ1-5
d_call: -
v_call: TRBV4-1
clone_size: -
cdr3_nt: TGCGCCAGCAGCCAAGCCCTGGGGGGGTACCAGCCCCAGCATTTT
cdr3_aa: CASSQALGGYQPQHF

j_call: TRBJ1-1
d_call: TRBD1
v_call: TRBV5-1
clone_size: -
cdr3_nt: TGCGCCAGCAGCTCTGGACAGGGGGCGTCGGACACTGAAGCTTTCTTT
cdr3_aa: CASSSGQGASDTEAFF

j_call: TRBJ1-1
d_call: TRBD1
v_call: TRBV7-8
clone_size: -
cdr3_nt: TGTGCCAGCAGCTTGGGGGGACAGGGAGCTTTCTTT
cdr3_aa: CASSLGGQGAFF

j_call: TRBJ2-5
d_call: TRBD1
v_call: TRBV10-3
clone_size: -
cdr3_nt: TGTGCCATCAGGCCGGGACAGGAGCAAGAGACCCAGTACTTC
cdr3_aa: CAIRPGQEQETQYF

j_call: TRBJ2-7
d_call: TRBD1
v_call: TRBV11-2
clone_size: -
cdr3_nt: TGTGCCAGCAGCAGCCGGGACAGATACGAGCAGTACTTC
cdr3_aa: CASSSRDRYEQYF

j_call: TRBJ2-1
d_call: TRBD1
v_call: TRBV19
clone_size: once
cdr3_nt: TGTGCCTCGACAGGGGTTTACAATGAGCAGTTCTTC
cdr3_aa: CASTGVYNEQFF

j_call: TRBJ2-7
d_call: TRBD2
v_call: TRBV2
clone_size: few
cdr3_nt: TGTGCCAGCAGCTCCAGCGGGGTCGGCGGGGGGGAGCAGTACTTC
cdr3_aa: CASSSSGVGGGEQYF

j_call: TRBJ2-1
d_call: TRBD2
v_call: TRBV27
clone_size: -
cdr3_nt: TGTGCCAGCAGCCTGGGACTAGCGGGGGGAGGTGAGCAGTTCTTC
cdr3_aa: CASSLGLAGGGEQFF

j_call: TRBJ1-5
d_call: -
v_call: TRBV5-6
clone_size: -
cdr3_nt: TGTGCCAGCAGCTCGCCCGCAGGGCCCCAGCATTTT
cdr3_aa: CASSSPAGPQHF

j_call: TRBJ2-7
d_call: TRBD2
v_call: TRBV9
clone_size: -
cdr3_nt: TGTGCCAGTACAAGCGGGGGGGCCCGAGAGCAGTACTTC
cdr3_aa: CASTSGGAREQYF

j_call: TRBJ2-2
d_call: TRBD1
v_call: TRBV4-3
clone_size: -
cdr3_nt: TGCGCCAGCAGCCAGAGAGTCCCAGGGGGTACGGGCACCGGGGAGCTGTTTTTT
cdr3_aa: CASSQRVPGGTGTGELFF

j_call: TRBJ1-4
d_call: -
v_call: TRBV7-6
clone_size: -
cdr3_nt: TGTGCCAGCAGCTTAGTTCCGGGAGGAGAAAAACTGTTTTTT
cdr3_aa: CASSLVPGGEKLFF

j_call: TRBJ2-5
d_call: -
v_call: TRBV30
clone_size: -
cdr3_nt: TGTGCCTGGACCCTGGCACAGGGTGCGAAGACCCAGTACTTC
cdr3_aa: CAWTLAQGAKTQYF

j_call: TRBJ2-2
d_call: -
v_call: TRBV7-9
clone_size: -
cdr3_nt: TGTGCCAGCAGCCTATACCCGCTTAAACAGGGTAGTAGCACCGGGGAGCTGTTTTTT
cdr3_aa: CASSLYPLKQGSSTGELFF

j_call: TRBJ2-2
d_call: -
v_call: TRBV29-1
clone_size: -
cdr3_nt: TGCAGCGTTGAAGGGACGGGGACCGGGGAGCTGTTTTTT
cdr3_aa: CSVEGTGTGELFF

j_call: TRBJ2-7
d_call: TRBD1
v_call: TRBV10-3
clone_size: -
cdr3_nt: TGTGCCATCAGTGAGCTAGGGGGCCGCGAGCAGTACTTC
cdr3_aa: CAISELGGREQYF

j_call: TRBJ1-2
d_call: TRBD1
v_call: TRBV30
clone_size: -
cdr3_nt: TGTGCCTGGAGTGTGGGACAGGGGTTAGGTGGCTACACCTTC
cdr3_aa: CAWSVGQGLGGYTF

j_call: TRBJ1-1
d_call: TRBD1
v_call: TRBV5-6
clone_size: -
cdr3_nt: TGTGCCAGCAACGGACAGGGCTACACTGAAGCTTTCTTT
cdr3_aa: CASNGQGYTEAFF

j_call: TRBJ2-4
d_call: -
v_call: TRBV5-1
clone_size: -
cdr3_nt: TGCGCCAGCAGCCATTTTGAGGGAAATGCCAAAAACATTCAGTACTTC
cdr3_aa: CASSHFEGNAKNIQYF

j_call: TRBJ1-1
d_call: -
v_call: TRBV29-1
clone_size: -
cdr3_nt: TGCAGCGTTGTCGGGAAAGGTAGGAACACTGAAGCTTTCTTT
cdr3_aa: CSVVGKGRNTEAFF

j_call: TRBJ2-7
d_call: -
v_call: TRBV7-2
clone_size: -
cdr3_nt: TGTGCCAGCAGCTTAAACTGGGGCGATACCTACGAGCAGTACTTC
cdr3_aa: CASSLNWGDTYEQYF

j_call: TRBJ2-7
d_call: -
v_call: TRBV9
clone_size: -
cdr3_nt: TGTGCCAGCAGCGTCGGGTATGGTGAGGACGAGCAGTACTTC
cdr3_aa: CASSVGYGEDEQYF

j_call: TRBJ1-6
d_call: TRBD1
v_call: TRBV4-1
clone_size: -
cdr3_nt: TGCGCCAGCAGCCAAGAGGGACAGGCCCGCTCCTATAATTCACCCCTCCACTTT
cdr3_aa: CASSQEGQARSYNSPLHF

j_call: TRBJ2-1
d_call: TRBD2
v_call: TRBV11-2
clone_size: -
cdr3_nt: TGTGCCAGCAGCTTAGGGACTAGCGGATTGAATGAGCAGTTCTTC
cdr3_aa: CASSLGTSGLNEQFF

j_call: TRBJ1-3
d_call: TRBD1
v_call: TRBV7-8
clone_size: -
cdr3_nt: TGTGCCAGCAGCTCCGGACAGGGAGGCCCGGGAAACACCATATATTTT
cdr3_aa: CASSSGQGGPGNTIYF

j_call: TRBJ2-7
d_call: -
v_call: TRBV27
clone_size: once
cdr3_nt: TGTGCCAGCAGTTTATCCCCAGGGGACGTACCTGGGGAGCAGTACTTC
cdr3_aa: CASSLSPGDVPGEQYF

j_call: TRBJ2-1
d_call: TRBD2
v_call: TRBV29-1
clone_size: -
cdr3_nt: TGCAGCGTTGAGGGACTAGCGGGGGGAGGCTACAATGAGCAGTTCTTC
cdr3_aa: CSVEGLAGGGYNEQFF

j_call: TRBJ2-3
d_call: TRBD2
v_call: TRBV29-1
clone_size: -
cdr3_nt: TGCAGCGTAGAAAAGACTAGCGACCTACTTAATACGCAGTATTTT
cdr3_aa: CSVEKTSDLLNTQYF

j_call: TRBJ1-3
d_call: -
v_call: TRBV4-1
clone_size: few
cdr3_nt: TGCGCCAGCAGCCCGATCGACAGCCCTTCTGGAAACACCATATATTTT
cdr3_aa: CASSPIDSPSGNTIYF

j_call: TRBJ1-1
d_call: -
v_call: TRBV5-4
clone_size: -
cdr3_nt: TGTGCCAGCAGCGCAGGGGTCCTGAACACTGAAGCTTTCTTT
cdr3_aa: CASSAGVLNTEAFF

j_call: TRBJ2-2
d_call: -
v_call: TRBV27
clone_size: -
cdr3_nt: TGTGCCAGCAGTTTCAGGGGTTACGCCGGGGAGCTGTTTTTT
cdr3_aa: CASSFRGYAGELFF

j_call: TRBJ2-3
d_call: TRBD2
v_call: TRBV7-2
clone_size: few
cdr3_nt: TGCGCCAGCAGCCCAGGGACTAGCGGGGGCACAGATACGCAGTATTTT
cdr3_aa: CASSPGTSGGTDTQYF

j_call: TRBJ2-7
d_call: -
v_call: TRBV7-8
clone_size: -
cdr3_nt: TGTGCCAGCAGCTTAGGACAGCCTGGTAGCTCCTACGAGCAGTACTTC
cdr3_aa: CASSLGQPGSSYEQYF

j_call: TRBJ1-2
d_call: -
v_call: TRBV14
clone_size: -
cdr3_nt: TGTGCCAGCAGCCAAGATTTAGGAACAGCAGCTAACTATGGCTACACCTTC
cdr3_aa: CASSQDLGTAANYGYTF

j_call: TRBJ1-1
d_call: -
v_call: TRBV2
clone_size: -
cdr3_nt: TGTGCCAGCAGTGAGGAACTCGGGTCCATGAACACTGAAGCTTTCTTT
cdr3_aa: CASSEELGSMNTEAFF

j_call: TRBJ2-7
d_call: TRBD2
v_call: TRBV11-2
clone_size: -
cdr3_nt: TGTGCCAGCAGCTTAGTGGCTAGCGGGGCCTACGAGCAGTACTTC
cdr3_aa: CASSLVASGAYEQYF

j_call: TRBJ2-3
d_call: TRBD2
v_call: TRBV11-3
clone_size: -
cdr3_nt: TGTGCCAGCACCGGTAGCGGGGCGGAGACAGATACGCAGTATTTT
cdr3_aa: CASTGSGAETDTQYF

j_call: TRBJ2-1
d_call: TRBD2
v_call: TRBV4-3
clone_size: -
cdr3_nt: TGCGCCAGCAGCCAACCAGTGGGCAGCGGGGGGTACAATGAGCAGTTCTTC
cdr3_aa: CASSQPVGSGGYNEQFF

j_call: TRBJ2-3
d_call: -
v_call: TRBV7-9
clone_size: -
cdr3_nt: TGTGCCAGCAGCTCGACAGCAAGCACAGATACGCAGTATTTT
cdr3_aa: CASSSTASTDTQYF

j_call: TRBJ1-2
d_call: TRBD1
v_call: TRBV15
clone_size: -
cdr3_nt: TGTGCCACCAGCGGAGGAGGACAGGGGGAAAGTGGCTACACCTTC
cdr3_aa: CATSGGGQGESGYTF

j_call: TRBJ1-1
d_call: -
v_call: TRBV27
clone_size: -
cdr3_nt: TGTGCCAGCAGTCTAACAGAGGGCGGGCCTGAAGCTTTCTTT
cdr3_aa: CASSLTEGGPEAFF